This is a list of T cell receptor beta chains from one sample in a study of T-cell reconstitution after alpha-beta-depleted transplantation in children. TCRdb re-derived calls from the PCR reads in MiXCR, one entry per CDR3 protein. This table has under 140,000 distinct CDR3 sequences, 10% appearing once. The material sequenced was PBMCs from the stem cell graft donor, taken from the stem cell graft. Source of these receptors: a human donor who donated a stem cell graft to a child with acute lymphoblastic leukemia. CDR3s include the opening cysteine and the closing phenylalanine or tryptophan. Each record gives: clone size, V gene, D gene, J gene, CDR3 protein, CDR3 DNA. D genes are given only for firm matches. Rows may omit the clone size; those that give it use once, few, many or a size class.

>many|TRBV20-1|TRBD2|TRBJ2-6
CSATLRGLASSGANVLTF
TGCAGTGCCACACTTCGAGGACTAGCGAGCTCTGGGGCCAACGTCCTGACTTTC
>many|TRBV10-2|NA|TRBJ2-1
CASSEAYNEQFF
TGCGCCAGCAGTGAAGCCTACAATGAGCAGTTCTTC
>many|TRBV7-9|NA|TRBJ1-2
CASSQGAVIYGYTF
TGTGCCAGCAGCCAAGGGGCGGTCATCTATGGCTACACCTTC
>few|TRBV3-1|TRBD1|TRBJ2-5
CASSLLEGGPQETQYF
TGTGCCAGCAGCCTCCTTGAAGGGGGCCCCCAAGAGACCCAGTACTTC
>many|TRBV21-1|NA|TRBJ2-3
CASSSIWGGSSWGTDTQYF
TGTGCCAGCAGCTCAATCTGGGGGGGGAGCTCGTGGGGCACAGATACGCAGTATTTT
>many|TRBV7-2|TRBD1|TRBJ1-1
CASSFRAGGGLGTEAFF
TGTGCCAGCAGCTTCAGGGCAGGGGGCGGATTGGGCACTGAAGCTTTCTTT
>many|TRBV15|NA|TRBJ1-4
CATSRTPRGSNEKLFF
TGTGCCACCAGCAGAACCCCGAGGGGTAGTAATGAAAAACTGTTTTTT
>many|TRBV4-1|NA|TRBJ2-1
CASSQAGIAYNEQFF
TGCGCCAGCAGCCAAGCGGGAATAGCCTACAATGAGCAGTTCTTC
>many|TRBV12-3/TRBV12-4|NA|TRBJ2-5
CASSSFAQETQYF
TGTGCCAGCAGCAGCTTCGCTCAAGAGACCCAGTACTTC
>many|TRBV10-3|NA|TRBJ1-6
CAISGQKNSPLHF
TGTGCCATCAGTGGACAGAAGAATTCACCCCTCCACTTT
>many|TRBV9|NA|TRBJ2-5
CASSLGNLQETQYF
TGTGCCAGCAGCCTGGGCAACCTCCAAGAGACCCAGTACTTC
>NA|TRBV6-2/TRBV6-3|NA|TRBJ1-2
CASSYGYGYGYTF
TGTGCCAGCAGTTACGGGTACGGCTATGGCTACACCTTC
>NA|TRBV2|NA|TRBJ1-3
CASSAQGVRAIGNTIYF
TGTGCCAGCAGTGCTCAAGGCGTCAGGGCTATAGGAAACACCATATATTTT
>many|TRBV7-3|TRBD2|TRBJ2-1
CASSPTSGNNEQFF
TGTGCCAGCAGCCCGACTAGCGGCAACAATGAGCAGTTCTTC
>many|TRBV3-1|TRBD2|TRBJ2-1
CASSLIRSSGGYNEQFF
TGTGCCAGCAGCCTTATCCGAAGTAGCGGGGGCTACAATGAGCAGTTCTTC
>NA|TRBV12-3/TRBV12-4|NA|TRBJ2-5
CASSLVGAGLQETQYF
TGTGCCAGCAGTTTAGTAGGGGCAGGGCTACAAGAGACCCAGTACTTC
>many|TRBV6-2/TRBV6-3|TRBD2|TRBJ2-1
CASISAGGDNEQFF
TGTGCCAGCATTTCAGCGGGGGGGGACAATGAGCAGTTCTTC
>many|TRBV6-1|NA|TRBJ1-5
CATKRGQGNQPQHF
TGTGCCACCAAACGGGGGCAGGGGAATCAGCCCCAGCATTTT
>NA|TRBV2|NA|TRBJ1-1
CASSADGAIEAFF
TGTGCCAGCAGTGCTGACGGTGCCATTGAAGCTTTCTTT
>many|TRBV20-1|NA|TRBJ1-1
CSAGGGTEAFF
TGCAGTGCCGGGGGAGGGACTGAAGCTTTCTTT
>many|TRBV5-1|TRBD2|TRBJ2-4
CASSSLGTSGREDIQYF
TGCGCCAGCAGCTCACTTGGGACTAGCGGGAGGGAAGACATTCAGTACTTC
>many|TRBV7-2|NA|TRBJ2-3
CASSSRQTSTDTQYF
TGTGCCAGCAGCAGCCGACAGACTAGCACAGATACGCAGTATTTT
>many|TRBV7-2|NA|TRBJ2-7
CASSPDGTLYEQYF
TGTGCCAGCAGCCCGGACGGGACGTTGTACGAGCAGTACTTC
>many|TRBV27|TRBD1|TRBJ1-2
CASSLEGAGYGYTF
TGTGCCAGCAGTTTAGAGGGGGCGGGCTATGGCTACACCTTC
>many|TRBV12-3/TRBV12-4|TRBD1|TRBJ1-2
CASSHWDRGLGYTF
TGTGCCAGCAGTCATTGGGACAGGGGGCTTGGCTACACCTTC